This entry lists 30 T cell receptor beta chains sequenced from one sample in a study of shared clonotypes between healthy human individuals. The method was immunoSEQ multiplex PCR; TCRdb's version includes in-frame clones alone and lacks a portion of them. The table records 1,100,000 or so clones, around 78% of them present only once. Sequencing was performed on memory CD4+ T cells from PBMCs. Noted subset: CD45RA-negative fraction. The source is a man between 18 and 29 years old in good health. Some clones in this sample may be carry-over from other donors' samples.

The genes are TRBV7-9 and TRBJ2-5; D is ambiguous. Trimming removed 1 base at V and 5 bases at J, with 17 bases between. The CDR3 sequence is 16 residues long. Germline assignment: CDR1 SEHNR and CDR2 FQNEAQ (reference sequence). This chain's CDR3 is CASSLVLFRAGETQYF. The CDR3 DNA is TGTGCCAGCAGCTTAGTTCTTTTTCGGGCTGGGGAGACCCAGTACTTC.

This chain uses TRBV18 with TRBJ2-3, with D perhaps assigned TRBD1 or TRBD2 (5 bases each). Germline lookup yields CDR1 KGHSH and CDR2 LQKENI. This CDR3 has 16 amino acids. V lost 6 bases and J lost 5, with 21 bases in between. As DNA, the CDR3 is TGTGCCAGCTCTCTCTCCGGGGCAGGCCTTGGAGATACGCAGTATTTT. Residues: CASSLSGAGLGDTQYF.

This clone was counted a single time. The chain employs TRBV28 and TRBJ2-2; D is undetermined. The CDR3 consists of 16 residues. The ends were cut back, 2 bases at V and 0 bases at J, with 10 bases in the middle. Germline CDR1 MDHEN, CDR2 SYDVKM. CDR3 protein: CASSLPSRTNTGELFF. In DNA form, the CDR3 reads TGTGCCAGCAGTTTACCTTCCCGAACGAACACCGGGGAGCTGTTTTTT.

V and J are TRBV6-1 and TRBJ2-4; 8 bases are shared with TRBD1. V lost 4 bases to trimming and J lost 9 bases; unmatched junction nucleotides: 5. Germline-derived CDR1 and CDR2 are MNHNS and SASEGT. The CDR3 loop spans 13 amino acids. The CDR3 loop is CASSGQQGGIQYF. The CDR3, as DNA: TGTGCCAGCAGTGGGCAACAGGGGGGCATTCAGTACTTC.

This clone was recorded only once. The chain links TRBV19 to TRBJ1-2; unclear D gene. CDR1 LNHDA and CDR2 SQIVND come from the germline V gene (reference sequence). Trimming removed 5 bases from V and 8 bases from J, with 30 bases in between. CDR3 length equals 18 residues. CDR3 region: CASSFPDSLGPSRAGYTF. CDR3 coding DNA: TGTGCCAGTAGTTTCCCAGATTCTCTCGGCCCTTCCCGAGCAGGCTACACCTTC.

The chain uses TRBV28 and TRBJ1-5; D is uncertain. V was cut by 9 bases and J by 4 bases, with 16 bases left in between. This CDR3 contains 14 residues. The germline V gene has CDR1 MDHEN and CDR2 SYDVKM. The CDR3, as DNA: TGTGCCAGTAGGACGATAAGAATAAATCAGCCCCAGCATTTT. As protein: CASRTIRINQPQHF.

This clone was recorded once. The V gene is TRBV2, the J gene TRBJ2-1; 7 nucleotides match TRBD2. Germline loops: CDR1 SNHLY, CDR2 FYNNEI. The CDR3 is made up of 15 amino acids. The ends lost 10 bases at V and 9 bases at J; junction bases unmatched: 18. CDR3 residues: CATTLRVGGSGEQFF. The CDR3 bases are TGTGCCACCACACTGCGGGTCGGGGGGTCTGGTGAGCAGTTCTTC.

Regarding this clone: The sample contains more than one DNA sequence encoding this CDR3. The chain links TRBV27 to TRBJ1-5; a possible D gene is TRBD1 (6 bases). The CDR3 is made up of 13 amino acids. The V gene lost 5 bases and the J gene lost 4 bases, with 9 bases spanning the gap. Germline-derived CDR1 and CDR2 are MNHEY and SMNVEV (reference sequence). CDR3 amino acids: CASSPDRNQPQHF. DNA of the CDR3: TGTGCCAGCAGTCCCGACAGGAATCAGCCCCAGCATTTT.

V and J are TRBV28 and TRBJ2-3; 8 nucleotides align to TRBD2. Germline CDR1 reads MDHEN; CDR2 reads SYDVKM. After removal of 10 bases from V and 4 bases from J, the junction contained 10 bases not matched to a gene. The CDR3 covers 14 residues. CDR3 nucleotides: TGTGCCACAACAAGAGCGGGAGCACCAGATACGCAGTATTTT. Translation: CATTRAGAPDTQYF.

This clone turned up a few times. This chain connects TRBV6-5 to TRBJ1-5, with D unclear. Trimming removed 6 bases from V and 2 bases from J, with 8 bases in between. Germline-derived CDR1 and CDR2 are MNHEY and SVGAGI. There are 13 residues in the CDR3. The CDR3 here is CASRSSRNQPQHF. The CDR3, as DNA: TGTGCCAGCAGGTCATCCCGCAATCAGCCCCAGCATTTT.

The CDR3: CASSLGTRDNEQFF. The DNA of the CDR3 is TGTGCCAGCAGCTTAGGTACGAGGGACAATGAGCAGTTCTTC. This chain joins TRBV11-2 and TRBJ2-1, with a weak D call TRBD2 (5 bases). V was shortened by 1 base and J by 5 bases, with 9 bases between the two germline ends. Germline lookup yields CDR1 SGHAT and CDR2 FQNNGV. The CDR3 loop spans 14 amino acids.

The chain combines TRBV7-2 with TRBJ2-2; D may match TRBD1 or TRBD2 (5 bases each). Trimming removed 1 base at V and 0 bases at J, with 9 bases between. The CDR3 consists of 16 residues. Germline V CDR1 and CDR2: SGHTA, FQGNSA. Here the CDR3 reads CASSLVSGPNTGELFF. CDR3 nucleotide sequence: TGTGCCAGCAGCTTAGTTTCGGGACCGAACACCGGGGAGCTGTTTTTT.

The gene calls are TRBV7-2 and TRBJ1-5, with D possibly matching TRBD1 (5 bases). Germline CDR1 is SGHTA and CDR2 is FQGNSA. The CDR3 is 13 amino acids. Between the trimmed V and J ends, which lost 5 bases and 7 bases, there was a span of 12 bases. CDR3 in amino acids: CASSGTGLQPQHF. The DNA of the CDR3 is TGTGCCAGCAGCGGTACAGGTTTGCAGCCCCAGCATTTT.

V gene TRBV6-1 combines with J gene TRBJ1-2, with D maybe TRBD1 (5 bases). Germline V lookup: CDR1 MNHNS, CDR2 SASEGT. The CDR3 has 13 amino acids. Trimming removed 8 bases from V and 1 base from J, with 11 bases in between. CDR3 in amino acids: CASCRVFNYGYTF. In DNA form, the CDR3 reads TGTGCCAGCTGCAGGGTTTTTAACTATGGCTACACCTTC.

This chain joins TRBV5-1 and TRBJ1-2; 7 nucleotides match TRBD1. Germline-derived CDR1 and CDR2 are SGHRS and YFSETQ. The CDR3 is made up of 14 amino acids. Trimming removed 4 bases from V and 4 bases from J; junction bases left unmatched: 7. CDR3 in amino acids: CASSPGQATYGYTF. For the CDR3, the DNA is TGCGCCAGCAGCCCCGGACAGGCTACCTATGGCTACACCTTC.

The genes are TRBV6-6 and TRBJ1-4, with D maybe TRBD1 (5 bases). CDR3 length: 14 amino acids. Trimming removed 7 bases from V and 8 bases from J, with 17 bases in between. The germline V gene encodes CDR1 MNHNY and CDR2 SVGAGI (reference sequence). The CDR3 nucleotides read TGTGCCAGCACCCAGGGCAGGGAAGGCGAAAAACTGTTTTTT. Amino acids: CASTQGREGEKLFF.

About this clone itself: Other nucleotide sequences in the sample specify the same CDR3. The rearrangement joins TRBV6-5 to TRBJ1-3; tentative D call: TRBD1 (5 bases). The germline V and J ends were trimmed by 0 bases and 3 bases, with 9 bases remaining between them. The CDR3 sequence is 15 residues long. Germline CDR1 is MNHEY and CDR2 is SVGAGI. CDR3 DNA: TGTGCCAGCAGTTACTCTCAGGGCAGTGGAAACACCATATATTTT. Residues: CASSYSQGSGNTIYF.

The gene calls are TRBV5-4 and TRBJ1-4; D not resolved. Germline assignment: CDR1 SGHNT and CDR2 YYREEE (reference sequence). This CDR3 comprises 14 residues. V was cut by 5 bases and J by 1 base, with 9 bases left in between. CDR3: CASRSHLTNEKLFF. CDR3 nucleotides: TGTGCCAGCAGAAGTCACCTAACTAATGAAAAACTGTTTTTT.

This rearrangement joins TRBV4-2 to TRBJ2-5; D perhaps matches TRBD1 (5 bases). The CDR3 sequence is 16 residues long. Germline-derived CDR1 and CDR2 are LGHNA and YNFKEQ. V lost 0 bases and J 1 base, leaving 12 bases between the germline ends. CDR3: CASSQEGRQFQETQYF. The CDR3 region has the DNA TGTGCCAGCAGCCAAGAGGGTAGACAGTTCCAAGAGACCCAGTACTTC.

V and J are TRBV27 and TRBJ2-3; 7 nucleotides match TRBD2. Germline CDR1 and CDR2: MNHEY and SMNVEV (reference sequence). Trimming cost V 1 base and J 5 bases; bases outside gene matches: 9. CDR3 length equals 16 residues. In DNA, the CDR3 is TGTGCCAGCAGTTTATGGGCCCGACCTAGCGGAGATACGCAGTATTTT. Amino acid sequence: CASSLWARPSGDTQYF.

This clone was detected a few times. The chain couples TRBV9 to TRBJ2-3; 10 bases fit TRBD2. J was trimmed by 6 bases and V by 0 bases; bases with no gene match: 10. The CDR3 totals 17 residues. In germline, CDR1 is SGDLS, CDR2 YYNGEE. The chain's CDR3 is CASSVGLLAGVYDTQYF. In DNA form, the CDR3 reads TGTGCCAGCAGCGTAGGGCTTCTAGCGGGAGTTTACGATACGCAGTATTTT.

In this sample, this clone turned up once. The chain links TRBV7-3 to TRBJ2-5, with D possibly matching TRBD2 (5 bases). V was clipped by 4 bases and J by 7 bases, with 19 bases between them. Germline V gene data show CDR1 as SGHTA and CDR2 as FQGTGA. This CDR3 spans 15 amino acids. The CDR3 sequence: CASSSKSGIPGTQYF. The CDR3 nucleotides are TGTGCCAGCAGCTCAAAATCGGGAATCCCGGGGACCCAGTACTTC.

In the case of this clone: Other nucleotide sequences from this sample produce the same CDR3. The chain has TRBV19 and TRBJ2-5; 9 positions agree with TRBD2. Losses at the gene ends were 3 bases for V and 0 bases for J; bases not matched to a gene: 2. Per the germline V gene, CDR1 is LNHDA and CDR2 is SQIVND (reference sequence). This CDR3 region has 15 residues. The CDR3 DNA follows: TGTGCCAGTAGTATCCGACTAGCGGACCAAGAGACCCAGTACTTC. This gives the protein CASSIRLADQETQYF.

The chain has TRBV11-2 and TRBJ1-1; unclear D gene. There are 13 residues in the CDR3. In germline, CDR1 is SGHAT, CDR2 FQNNGV. With 5 bases removed from V and 10 bases from J, the gap between germline ends came to 17 bases. CDR3: CASSVGTGMAAFF. Here the CDR3 DNA reads TGTGCCAGCAGCGTTGGAACGGGGATGGCAGCTTTCTTT.

This chain joins TRBV15 and TRBJ2-4; 10 bases are a match to TRBD2. With V trimmed by 1 base and J by 5 bases, 8 bases remained unmatched. The CDR3 is 17 amino acids. The germline V gene has CDR1 LNHNV and CDR2 YYDKDF (reference sequence). The CDR3 DNA sequence: TGTGCCACCAGCAGAGGGCCTCGAACTAGCGGGGAAAACATTCAGTACTTC. Translated: CATSRGPRTSGENIQYF. Full variable domain (missing parts from reference TRBV15 and TRBJ2-4): DAMVIQNPRYQVTQFGKPVTLSCSQTLNHNVMYWYQQKSSQAPKLLFHYYDKDFNNEADTPDNFQSRRPNTSFCFLDIRSPGLGDTAMYLCATSRGPRTSGENIQYFGAGTRLSVL.

CDR3 coding DNA: TGCGCCAGCAGACCCGGGACTAGCGGGTCGGGGGGGGAGACCCAGTACTTC. Translation gives CASRPGTSGSGGETQYF. V gene TRBV5-1 combines with J gene TRBJ2-5; 12 positions agree with TRBD2. The V gene's germline CDR1 is SGHRS and CDR2 YFSETQ. With V trimmed by 5 bases and J by 5 bases, 13 bases remained unmatched. The length of the CDR3 is 17 residues.

The chain links TRBV2 to TRBJ2-1; D is undetermined. V was pared by 4 bases and J by 0 bases, with 7 bases between. This CDR3 comprises 14 residues. The germline V gene encodes CDR1 SNHLY and CDR2 FYNNEI. CDR3 DNA: TGTGCCAGCAGTGCCGCCTACTCCTACAATGAGCAGTTCTTC. This encodes CASSAAYSYNEQFF.

J is TRBJ2-3 and V is TRBV5-1; D is uncertain. The CDR3 runs 15 residues. Per the germline V gene, CDR1 is SGHRS and CDR2 is YFSETQ. V gave up 5 bases and J gave up 0 bases, with 13 bases separating them. The CDR3 spells CASRPYADSTDTQYF. CDR3 bases: TGCGCCAGCAGACCTTATGCGGATAGCACAGATACGCAGTATTTT.

This chain connects TRBV5-4 to TRBJ2-7; tentatively, D is TRBD1 (5 bases). CDR1 and CDR2 (germline): SGHNT, YYREEE (reference sequence). The CDR3 runs 15 residues. V shed 4 bases and J shed 3 bases, with 17 bases lying between them. The CDR3 nucleotides are TGTGCCAGCAGCCGTAAGGGGCAGGGCCACTACGAGCAGTACTTC. It is translated as CASSRKGQGHYEQYF.

The V gene is TRBV7-9, the J gene TRBJ2-1; D uncertain. The germline V and J ends were trimmed by 4 bases and 3 bases, with 16 bases remaining between them. Germline V CDR1 and CDR2: SEHNR, FQNEAQ (reference sequence). The CDR3 contains 16 residues. The CDR3 region is CASSSRHQRIYNEQFF. The CDR3 DNA follows: TGTGCCAGCAGCTCGCGGCACCAAAGAATCTACAATGAGCAGTTCTTC.